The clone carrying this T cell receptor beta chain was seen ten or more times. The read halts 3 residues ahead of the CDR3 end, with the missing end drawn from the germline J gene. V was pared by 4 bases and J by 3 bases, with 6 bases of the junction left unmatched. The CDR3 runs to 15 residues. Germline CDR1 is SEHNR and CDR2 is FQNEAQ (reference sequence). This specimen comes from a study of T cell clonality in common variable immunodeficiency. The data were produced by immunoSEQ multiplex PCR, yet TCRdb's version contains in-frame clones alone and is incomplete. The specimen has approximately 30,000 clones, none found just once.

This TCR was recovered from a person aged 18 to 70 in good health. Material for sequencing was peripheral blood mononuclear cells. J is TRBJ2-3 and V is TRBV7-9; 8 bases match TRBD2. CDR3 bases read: TGTGCCAGCAGCTCCGTACTAGCGGCAACAGATACG. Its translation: CASSSVLAATDT. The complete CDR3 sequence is CASSSVLAATDTQYF. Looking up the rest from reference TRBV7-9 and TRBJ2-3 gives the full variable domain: DTGVSQNPRHKITKRGQNVTFRCDPISEHNRLYWYRQTLGQGPEFLTYFQNEAQLEKSRLLSDRFSAERPKGSFSTLEIQRTEQGDSAMYLCASSSVLAATDTQYFGPGTRLTVL.